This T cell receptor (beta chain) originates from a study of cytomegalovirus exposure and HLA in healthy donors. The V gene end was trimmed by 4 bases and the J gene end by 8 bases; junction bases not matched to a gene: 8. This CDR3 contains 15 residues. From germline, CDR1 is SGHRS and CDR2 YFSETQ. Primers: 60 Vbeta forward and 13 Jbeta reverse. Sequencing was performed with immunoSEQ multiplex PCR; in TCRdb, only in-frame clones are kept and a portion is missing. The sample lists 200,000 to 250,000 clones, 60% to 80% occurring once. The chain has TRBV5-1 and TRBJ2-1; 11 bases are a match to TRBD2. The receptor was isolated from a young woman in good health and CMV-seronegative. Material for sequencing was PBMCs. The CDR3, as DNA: TGCGCCAGCAGCCTTAGCGGGAGGGCCTGGGATGAGCAGTTCTTC. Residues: CASSLSGRAWDEQFF. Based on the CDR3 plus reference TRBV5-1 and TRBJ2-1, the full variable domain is KAGVTQTPRYLIKTRGQQVTLSCSPISGHRSVSWYQQTPGQGLQFLFEYFSETQRNKGNFPGRFSGRQFSNSRSEMNVSTLELGDSALYLCASSLSGRAWDEQFFGPGTRLTVL.